Listed below are T cell receptor beta chains from one sample, sequenced in a study of blood T cell repertoires in COVID-19. Assay: immunoSEQ multiplex PCR; the TCRdb copy retains only in-frame clones and omits some. The sample contains some 350,000 clones, about 90% of which appear only once. What was sequenced was PBMCs or T cells enriched from blood (not recorded which). These TCRs come from a woman between 25 and 40 years old who had recovered from COVID-19. Both conserved end residues are part of each CDR3. D genes are given only for firm matches. Some rows have no size entry. The others give once, few or many, or a class for an expanded clone.

j_call	d_call	clone_size	v_call	cdr3_aa	cdr3_nt
TRBJ2-1	NA	NA	TRBV2	CASSITGLPSYNEQFF	TGTGCCAGCAGTATAACAGGGCTACCCTCCTACAATGAGCAGTTCTTC
TRBJ1-1	NA	NA	TRBV7-2	CASSLKGGVGAFF	TGTGCCAGCAGCTTAAAGGGGGGGGTTGGGGCTTTCTTT
TRBJ1-6	NA	once	TRBV6-5	CASSLGSRNNSPLHF	TGTGCCAGCAGCCTCGGGTCCCGAAATAATTCACCCCTCCACTTT
TRBJ2-7	NA	NA	TRBV27	CASSPAREGGGRYEQYF	TGTGCCAGCAGTCCAGCTCGCGAAGGGGGGGGCAGATACGAGCAGTACTTC
TRBJ2-7	NA	NA	TRBV11-3	CASSLRGTDEQYF	TGTGCCAGCAGCTTACGGGGGACCGACGAGCAGTACTTC
TRBJ1-2	TRBD1	NA	TRBV4-3	CASSRDRDAGYTF	TGCGCCAGCAGTCGAGACAGGGATGCGGGCTACACCTTC
TRBJ2-2	NA	NA	TRBV14	CASSQNRVAGELFF	TGTGCCAGCAGCCAAAACAGGGTTGCCGGGGAGCTGTTTTTT
TRBJ2-7	NA	few	TRBV11-2	CASSLDRGNEQYF	TGTGCCAGCAGCTTAGATCGAGGGAACGAGCAGTACTTC
TRBJ1-1	NA	NA	TRBV27	CASSKTRGGMNTEAFF	TGTGCCAGCAGTAAGACACGGGGGGGAATGAACACTGAAGCTTTCTTT
TRBJ1-1	TRBD1	NA	TRBV18	CASSPTTLDRGGTEAFF	TGTGCCAGCTCACCTACCACCTTGGACAGGGGCGGCACTGAAGCTTTCTTT
TRBJ1-4	TRBD1	NA	TRBV3-1/TRBV3-2	CASSQLGWLGDRAEKLFF	TGTGCCAGCAGCCAACTTGGATGGTTGGGGGACAGGGCCGAAAAACTGTTTTTT
TRBJ1-1	TRBD1	once	TRBV9	CASTYGTGGNTEAFF	TGTGCCAGCACCTACGGGACAGGGGGGAACACTGAAGCTTTCTTT
TRBJ2-2	NA	NA	TRBV10-3	CAIRGGNTGELFF	TGTGCCATCAGGGGGGGGAACACCGGGGAGCTGTTTTTT
TRBJ1-3	NA	few	TRBV9	CASSRQPGNTIYF	TGTGCCAGCAGCAGACAACCAGGAAACACCATATATTTT
TRBJ1-1	NA	once	TRBV7-9	CASSLVGGFGTEAFF	TGTGCCAGCAGCTTAGTAGGGGGATTTGGCACTGAAGCTTTCTTT
TRBJ2-2	NA	NA	TRBV5-1	CASSLRKGIADTGELFF	TGCGCCAGCAGCCTAAGGAAAGGAATAGCGGACACCGGGGAGCTGTTTTTT
TRBJ1-6	NA	NA	TRBV7-2	CASSSSGGLSSYNSPLHF	TGTGCCAGCAGCTCTTCGGGAGGCTTAAGCTCCTATAATTCACCCCTCCACTTT
TRBJ2-5	TRBD1	few	TRBV4-2	CASSQKGQGATQYF	TGTGCCAGCAGCCAAAAGGGACAGGGGGCGACCCAGTACTTC